Below, 25 T cell receptor beta chains from the same sample are listed, as sequenced in a study of blood T cell repertoires in COVID-19. The repertoire was sequenced with immunoSEQ multiplex PCR; TCRdb's copy has only in-frame clones and lacks some. The sample carries about 250,000 clones, around nine tenths recorded once. The sequenced sample consisted of peripheral blood. These receptors originate from a man aged 30 to 39 with acute or convalescent COVID-19.

The rearrangement uses TRBV7-9 and TRBJ2-6; weak D call: TRBD1 (5 bases). V dropped 5 bases and J dropped 1 base, with 9 bases sitting between them. Germline CDR1 reads SEHNR; CDR2 reads FQNEAQ (reference sequence). This CDR3 region has 15 residues. The CDR3 sequence: CASSPQGSGANVLTF. The CDR3 bases are TGTGCCAGCAGCCCGCAGGGTTCTGGGGCCAACGTCCTGACTTTC.

The chain recombines TRBV19 with TRBJ1-4; 7 nucleotides line up with TRBD1. The CDR3 runs to 16 residues. Germline loops: CDR1 LNHDA, CDR2 SQIVND (reference sequence). Germline trimming cut 3 bases from V and 9 bases from J; bases unmatched to any gene: 13. For the CDR3, the DNA is TGTGCCAGTAGTATGAGGACAGGCGAGATTCCCCAAAAACTGTTTTTT. The encoded protein is CASSMRTGEIPQKLFF.

V is TRBV28 and J is TRBJ1-1, with TRBD1 matching over 12 bases. The V and J ends lost 7 bases and 4 bases, in that order; junction bases with no gene match: 7. The germline CDR1 and CDR2 sequences are MDHEN and SYDVKM. This CDR3 contains 15 residues. The CDR3 spells CASTGTGGYLTEAFF. CDR3 nucleotides: TGTGCCAGCACCGGGACAGGGGGCTATCTCACTGAAGCTTTCTTT.

This chain connects TRBV7-9 to TRBJ2-7; 9 nucleotides line up with TRBD1. CDR1 is SEHNR, CDR2 FQNEAQ, per germline (reference sequence). There are 15 residues in the CDR3. J was trimmed by 0 bases and V by 5 bases; bases with no gene match: 5. CDR3 protein: CASSPGTGSSYEQYF. Here the CDR3 DNA reads TGTGCCAGCAGCCCGGGGACAGGGAGCTCCTACGAGCAGTACTTC.

This clone appeared a single time. The junction differs from germline at one of its ends, possibly a read error. The chain combines TRBV6-5 with TRBJ1-5, with D hard to call. The CDR3 has 14 residues. The germline V gene has CDR1 MNHEY and CDR2 SVGAGI. The chain's CDR3 is CASRAKYSNQPQHF. The CDR3 DNA follows: TGTGCCAGCAGGGCGAAATATAGCAATCAGCCCCAACATTTT.

This clone was counted between two and nine times. The chain combines TRBV7-9 with TRBJ2-1; weak D call: TRBD2 (5 bases). Germline CDR1 and CDR2: SEHNR and FQNEAQ (reference sequence). Deletions cut 5 bases from V and 10 bases from J, with 12 bases between. This CDR3 spans 12 amino acids. The CDR3 nucleotides are TGTGCCAGCAGCCAAACCGTAGCGGAGCAGTTCTTC. This sequence encodes CASSQTVAEQFF.

The rearrangement uses TRBV18 and TRBJ1-1, with no clear D. CDR1 is KGHSH and CDR2 is LQKENI in the germline V gene. V lost 1 base and J 8 bases, leaving 14 bases between the germline ends. CDR3 size: 14 residues. The CDR3 region has the DNA TGTGCCAGCTCACCACATGAGGAGACCTTAGAAGCTTTCTTT. Its protein is CASSPHEETLEAFF.

The rearrangement links TRBV6-5 to TRBJ2-7; TRBD2 matches at 12 bases. The V gene's germline CDR1 is MNHEY and CDR2 SVGAGI. With V trimmed by 11 bases and J by 6 bases, 14 bases remained unmatched. The CDR3 covers 15 residues. Here the CDR3 DNA reads TGTGCCGCGAACGCTAGACTAGCGGGAGTAGGCGAGCAGTACTTC. Amino acid sequence: CAANARLAGVGEQYF.

The V and J genes are TRBV7-9 and TRBJ2-3; tentatively, D is TRBD1 (6 bases). The CDR3 extends over 14 amino acids. The ends were cut back, 3 bases at V and 5 bases at J, with 12 bases in the middle. Germline V gives CDR1 SEHNR, CDR2 FQNEAQ (reference sequence). The CDR3 region is CASSLGAAGDTQYF. The CDR3 DNA reads as TGTGCCAGCAGCTTGGGGGCCGCTGGAGATACGCAGTATTTT.

This chain connects TRBV3-1 (or the pseudogene TRBV3-2) to TRBJ1-5, with D possibly matching TRBD1 (5 bases). Germline lookup yields CDR1 LGHDT and CDR2 YNNKEL (reference sequence). This CDR3 region has 14 residues. V lost 2 bases and J lost 7, with 12 bases in between. The CDR3 region is CASSQTDTIQPQHF. CDR3 DNA sequence: TGTGCCAGCAGCCAAACGGACACAATACAGCCCCAGCATTTT.

The V gene is TRBV9, the J gene TRBJ1-3; D is uncertain. This CDR3 spans 15 amino acids. Per germline, CDR1 SGDLS and CDR2 YYNGEE. With 4 bases removed from V and 4 bases from J, the gap between germline ends came to 15 bases. The CDR3 DNA follows: TGTGCCAGCAGCCAAGGGAGTGCTACAGGAAACACCATATATTTT. Protein product: CASSQGSATGNTIYF.

The rearrangement uses TRBV7-2 and TRBJ2-5, with 7 bases fitting TRBD2. This CDR3 is 17 amino acids long. CDR1 and CDR2 from the germline V gene are SGHTA and FQGNSA. Trimming took 1 base from V and 5 from J; bases not matched to a gene: 13. The CDR3 region has the DNA TGTGCCAGCAGCTTAGGTCTGGCGACTAGCAGCGCGGAGACCCAGTACTTC. The encoded protein is CASSLGLATSSAETQYF. Variable domain in full (rest from reference TRBV7-2 and TRBJ2-5): GAGVSQSPSNKVTEKGKDVELRCDPISGHTALYWYRQSLGQGLEFLIYFQGNSAPDKSGLPSDRFSAERTGGSVSTLTIQRTQQEDSAVYLCASSLGLATSSAETQYFGPGTRLLVL.

The chain links TRBV6-1 to TRBJ2-7; TRBD2 agrees at 7 bases. The CDR3 sequence is 16 residues long. J was trimmed by 5 bases and V by 4 bases; bases with no gene match: 14. CDR1 is MNHNS and CDR2 is SASEGT in the germline V gene. CDR3 in DNA: TGTGCCAGCAGTGGTCCGGCGGGAGAACTTAGTCACGAGCAGTACTTC. Its translation: CASSGPAGELSHEQYF.

This chain uses TRBV7-9 with TRBJ2-1; D is possibly TRBD2 (6 bases). There are 14 residues in the CDR3. Germline assignment: CDR1 SEHNR and CDR2 FQNEAQ (reference sequence). Deletions cut 4 bases from V and 7 bases from J, with 14 bases between. CDR3 bases: TGTGCCAGCAGCTCCTCGGAGGGGTTTAATGAGCAGTTCTTC. Translation: CASSSSEGFNEQFF.

Note on this clone: One junction end disagrees with the germline gene, perhaps due to a read error. V gene TRBV28 combines with J gene TRBJ1-5, with 11 bases identical to TRBD1. The CDR3 is made up of 16 amino acids. Germline V CDR1 and CDR2: MDHEN, SYDVKM. The CDR3 nucleotides read TGTGCCAGCAGCCTCCCAAGGACAGGGGGCAAGCAGCCCCAGCATTTT. Protein: CASSLPRTGGKQPQHF.

Here the CDR3 DNA reads TGTGCCTGGAGGGTTGGGACAGGGGGTTTGTACTATGGCTACACCTTC. This translates into CAWRVGTGGLYYGYTF. The chain has TRBV30 and TRBJ1-2, with TRBD1 matching over 11 bases. Germline V gene lookup returns CDR1 GTSNPN and CDR2 SVGIG (reference sequence). Germline trimming cut 3 bases from V and 3 bases from J; bases unmatched to any gene: 9. This CDR3 contains 16 residues.

V and J are TRBV13 and TRBJ2-3; 13 positions match TRBD2. CDR3 length: 15 residues. Per germline, CDR1 PRHDT and CDR2 FYEKMQ (reference sequence). Losses at the gene ends were 0 bases for V and 10 bases for J; bases not matched to a gene: 4. CDR3 DNA: TGTGCCAGCAGCTTAGGGGGGACTAGCGGGAACCCGCAGTATTTT. Translating gives CASSLGGTSGNPQYF.

This clone has only one observation. The genes are TRBV6-5 and TRBJ2-1; possibly TRBD1 for D (5 bases). CDR3 length: 15 residues. With 6 bases removed from V and 0 bases from J, the gap between germline ends came to 12 bases. Germline V gene data show CDR1 as MNHEY and CDR2 as SVGAGI. The CDR3 sequence: CASRPRGDSYNEQFF. In DNA form, the CDR3 reads TGTGCCAGCAGGCCAAGGGGTGACTCCTACAATGAGCAGTTCTTC.

This chain links TRBV9 with TRBJ2-1; the D gene is possibly TRBD2 (6 bases). This CDR3 has 15 amino acids. Germline values: CDR1 SGDLS, CDR2 YYNGEE. V lost 0 bases, J lost 1 base, and 8 bases lay in between. The CDR3 bases are TGTGCCAGCAGCGTAGTAGCGGCATCCTACAATGAGCAGTTCTTC. Translating gives CASSVVAASYNEQFF.

The rearrangement joins TRBV28 to TRBJ2-6; the match to TRBD1 covers 9 bases. CDR1 MDHEN and CDR2 SYDVKM come from the germline V gene. This CDR3 has 15 residues. Germline trimming cut 9 bases from V and 2 bases from J; bases unmatched to any gene: 5. The CDR3 DNA follows: TGTGCCAGTGGACAGGGGAACACTGGGGCCAACGTCCTGACTTTC. This encodes CASGQGNTGANVLTF.

The J gene is TRBJ2-1, the V gene TRBV6-6; 7 nucleotides match TRBD2. The CDR3 is made up of 15 amino acids. J lost 7 bases, V lost 5 bases, and 11 bases had no gene match. Per germline, CDR1 MNHNY and CDR2 SVGAGI (reference sequence). CDR3 region: CASSPRAGRQNEQFF. The CDR3 DNA follows: TGTGCCAGCAGTCCTAGGGCCGGGAGGCAGAATGAGCAGTTCTTC.

The sample holds one count of this clone. The chain has TRBV5-1 and TRBJ2-2; D not certain. Germline V gives CDR1 SGHRS, CDR2 YFSETQ. Trimming removed 1 base from V and 2 bases from J, with 9 bases in between. The CDR3 sequence is 15 residues long. This chain's CDR3 is CASSLTTLNTGELFF. In DNA form, the CDR3 reads TGCGCCAGCAGCTTGACGACACTTAACACCGGGGAGCTGTTTTTT.

The chain carries TRBV5-8 and TRBJ2-5, with 7 bases fitting TRBD2. This CDR3 has 17 residues. The germline CDR1 and CDR2 sequences are SGHTS and YDEGEE. J lost 0 bases, V lost 1 base, and 9 bases had no gene match. This CDR3 reads CASSLLVVGGYQETQYF. CDR3 nucleotide sequence: TGTGCCAGCAGCTTGCTCGTCGTGGGGGGGTACCAAGAGACCCAGTACTTC.

The rearrangement joins TRBV10-3 to TRBJ1-3; D remains unclear. The CDR3 is 17 residues long. CDR1 is ENHRY, CDR2 SYGVKD, per germline. Between the trimmed V and J ends, which lost 1 base and 0 bases, there was a span of 13 bases. In DNA, the CDR3 is TGTGCCATCAGTGAGTTAAGTGGCCGGAGCTCTGGAAACACCATATATTTT. Translating gives CAISELSGRSSGNTIYF.

This clone is a singleton in its sample. The genes are TRBV15 and TRBJ2-1; 8 bases match TRBD2. V lost 0 bases to trimming and J lost 7 bases; unmatched junction nucleotides: 8. This CDR3 is 16 amino acids long. Per germline, CDR1 LNHNV and CDR2 YYDKDF (reference sequence). The DNA for the CDR3 is TGTGCCACCAGCAGAGATTTGGGTAGCGGGACGAATGAGCAGTTCTTC. Its translation is CATSRDLGSGTNEQFF.